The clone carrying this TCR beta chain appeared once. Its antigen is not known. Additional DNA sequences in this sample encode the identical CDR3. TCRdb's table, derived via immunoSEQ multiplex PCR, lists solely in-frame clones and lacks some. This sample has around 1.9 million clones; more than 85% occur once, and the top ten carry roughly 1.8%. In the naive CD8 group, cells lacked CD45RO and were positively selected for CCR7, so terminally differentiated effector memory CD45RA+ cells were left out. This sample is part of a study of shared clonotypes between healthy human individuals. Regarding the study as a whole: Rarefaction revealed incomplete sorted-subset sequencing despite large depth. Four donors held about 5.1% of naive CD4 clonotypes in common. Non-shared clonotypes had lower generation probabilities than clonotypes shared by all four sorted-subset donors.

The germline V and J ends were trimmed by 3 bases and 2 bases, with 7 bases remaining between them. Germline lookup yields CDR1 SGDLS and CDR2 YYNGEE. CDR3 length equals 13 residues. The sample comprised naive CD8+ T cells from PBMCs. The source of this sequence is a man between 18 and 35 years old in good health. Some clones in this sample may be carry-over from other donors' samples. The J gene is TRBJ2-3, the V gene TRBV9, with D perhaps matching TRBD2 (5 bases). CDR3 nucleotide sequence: TGTGCCAGCAGCGCCCTAGCCACAGATACGCAGTATTTT. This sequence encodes CASSALATDTQYF.